The 14 T cell receptor beta chains given below trace back to one sample, sequenced in a study of T cells in Graves' hyperthyroidism and ophthalmopathy. Amplified TCR beta CDR3 regions came from RNA transcripts. RT-PCR in the first round (using the HTBI primer set) targeted the TCR CDR3. TCRdb independently ran MiXCR on the multiplex PCR reads; one entry per CDR3 protein. The data show nearly 600,000 distinct CDR3 sequences, 13% to 15% seen once. Sequenced material: blood. Receptors were obtained from a young woman with Graves' ophthalmopathy.

Comments on this clonotype: A much larger clone differs from this one at a single base, so this may be a read error. This chain connects TRBV2 to TRBJ1-2, with 9 nucleotides matching TRBD1. The V and J ends lost 6 bases and 12 bases, in that order; junction bases with no gene match: 8. The CDR3 runs 12 residues. The V gene's germline CDR1 is SNHLY and CDR2 FYNNEI. The CDR3 bases are TGTGCCAGCAGGGGACAGGGTGGCGGCCACACCTTC. As protein: CASRGQGGGHTF. The variable domain in full, completed from reference TRBV2 and TRBJ1-2, reads EPEVTQTPSHQVTQMGQEVILRCVPISNHLYFYWYRQILGQKVEFLVSFYNNEISEKSEIFDDQFSVERPDGSNFTLKIRSTKLEDSAMYFCASRGQGGGHTFGSGTRLTVV.

The chain's CDR3 is CATSDSSRVENTGELFF. The CDR3 DNA reads TGTGCCACCAGTGATTCTTCCCGGGTAGAGAACACCGGGGAGCTGTTTTTT. The chain joins TRBV24-1 to TRBJ2-2; no definite D call. CDR3 size: 17 residues. Deletions cut 2 bases from V and 1 base from J, with 13 bases between. Germline CDR1 is KGHDR and CDR2 is SFDVKD.

This clonotype has ten or more counts. The chain has TRBV12-3 or TRBV12-4 and TRBJ1-1; perhaps TRBD1 as D (6 bases). V was pared by 8 bases and J by 1 base, with 20 bases between. The CDR3 extends over 16 amino acids. The CDR3 loop reads CASFSRWGGANTEAFF. Here the CDR3 DNA reads TGTGCCAGCTTTTCCCGGTGGGGGGGCGCGAACACTGAAGCTTTCTTT.

About this clonotype itself: Possible read error: a much larger clone is one base away. The chain carries TRBV30 and TRBJ2-6, with TRBD2 as a possible D gene (5 bases). CDR3 length equals 13 residues. Per germline, CDR1 GTSNPN and CDR2 SVGIG (reference sequence). In DNA form, the CDR3 reads TGTGCCTGGAGCGGGATTGGGACCAACGTCCTGACTTTC. Translated, it gives CAWSGIGTNVLTF.

The chain links TRBV20-1 to TRBJ1-1; a possible D gene is TRBD1 (6 bases). Deletions cut 5 bases from V and 4 bases from J, with 14 bases between. The germline gives CDR1 DFQATT, CDR2 SNEGSKA (reference sequence). This CDR3 contains 13 residues. The CDR3 is CSASRQVGTEAFF. CDR3 bases: TGCAGTGCTTCTCGACAGGTAGGCACTGAAGCTTTCTTT.

The V call is TRBV12-3 or TRBV12-4, the J call TRBJ2-7; maybe TRBD1 (7 bases). V was trimmed by 6 bases and J by 5 bases, leaving 14 bases between them. CDR3 length equals 13 residues. The CDR3 loop is CASSPTGEDEQYF. The DNA for the CDR3 is TGTGCCAGCAGCCCAACAGGGGAGGACGAGCAGTACTTC.

This clonotype was recorded many times. This chain connects TRBV6-1 to TRBJ1-2; a possible D gene is TRBD1 (6 bases). Germline CDR1 reads MNHNS; CDR2 reads SASEGT. The V end was cut by 8 bases, the J end by 7 bases, with 20 bases between. This CDR3 region has 14 residues. DNA for the CDR3: TGTGCCAGCCTCCAGAAGACACAGGGCAGTGGCTACACCTTC. Translation: CASLQKTQGSGYTF.

The chain joins TRBV20-1 to TRBJ2-1, with 12 bases matching TRBD2. This CDR3 has 16 amino acids. Germline values: CDR1 DFQATT, CDR2 SNEGSKA (reference sequence). The ends lost 0 bases at V and 4 bases at J; junction bases unmatched: 4. The CDR3 nucleotides are TGCAGTGCTAGAGAAACGACTAGCGGGAGATACAATGAGCAGTTCTTC. It is translated as CSARETTSGRYNEQFF.

This clonotype was found many times. V gene TRBV9 combines with J gene TRBJ1-6; D is unclear. In germline, CDR1 is SGDLS, CDR2 YYNGEE. The CDR3 sequence is 14 residues long. Trimming shortened V by 0 bases and J by 7 bases, and 8 bases separated the two germline ends. The CDR3 region is CASSVEGLNSPLHF. The CDR3 DNA reads TGTGCCAGCAGCGTAGAGGGTTTGAATTCACCCCTCCACTTT.

This clonotype was detected many times. The chain has TRBV24-1 and TRBJ1-2; 7 positions match TRBD1. The CDR3 loop spans 14 amino acids. Germline trimming cut 4 bases from V and 3 bases from J; bases unmatched to any gene: 4. From germline, CDR1 is KGHDR and CDR2 SFDVKD. In nucleotides, the CDR3 is TGTGCCACCAGTGACTCGGACAGGTACTATGGCTACACCTTC. Amino acids: CATSDSDRYYGYTF.

The table lists this clonotype with many counts. This chain joins TRBV11-3 and TRBJ2-3, with a tentative D call TRBD2 (6 bases). CDR3 length: 14 amino acids. Germline V gene lookup returns CDR1 SGHNT and CDR2 YENEEA. The ends were cut back, 7 bases at V and 2 bases at J, with 13 bases in the middle. This CDR3 is CASNGGYATDTQYF. As DNA, the CDR3 is TGTGCCAGCAACGGAGGGTACGCCACAGATACGCAGTATTTT.

This clonotype appeared many times. The V and J genes are TRBV28 and TRBJ1-4; 7 bases line up with TRBD1. The CDR3 has 17 residues. CDR1 MDHEN and CDR2 SYDVKM come from the germline V gene. V was pared by 6 bases and J by 4 bases, with 14 bases of the junction left unmatched. The CDR3 loop is CASSRLYVGTVNEKLFF. The CDR3, as DNA: TGTGCCAGCAGCAGACTCTACGTCGGGACAGTTAATGAAAAACTGTTTTTT.

This clonotype was detected ten times or more. The rearrangement links TRBV18 to TRBJ1-1; D call uncertain. Trimming removed 3 bases from V and 1 base from J, with 9 bases in between. The CDR3 length is 14 residues. The V gene's germline CDR1 is KGHSH and CDR2 LQKENI. The CDR3 protein is CASSPGSPNTEAFF. The DNA for the CDR3 is TGTGCCAGCTCACCGGGGTCTCCGAACACTGAAGCTTTCTTT.

The chain employs TRBV12-3 or TRBV12-4 and TRBJ1-5; 10 bases are shared with TRBD1. The CDR3 contains 17 residues. Germline trimming cut 4 bases from V and 2 bases from J; bases unmatched to any gene: 8. The CDR3 nucleotides are TGTGCCAGCAGTTCTTCCGGGACAGGGGTCGGCAATCAGCCCCAGCATTTT. It specifies CASSSSGTGVGNQPQHF.